This TCR beta chain derives from a study of cytomegalovirus exposure and HLA in healthy donors. Study observations and caveats: Specificity for CMV antigens was confirmed in vitro for a few of the CMV-associated chains. Across donors, most TCRs were seen rarely, yet some public ones were widespread.

Profiled with immunoSEQ multiplex PCR; TCRdb holds only in-frame clones, not every one. Among 250,000 to 300,000 clones listed, 70% to 90% were seen once. Note on this clone: Its antigen is unidentified.

Looked up from germline, CDR1 is MNHEY and CDR2 is SVGAGI. The V and J ends lost 4 bases and 0 bases respectively, with 10 bases between them. The CDR3 is made up of 16 amino acids. The chain uses TRBV6-5 and TRBJ1-6; D uncertain. This TCR was recovered from a young woman in good health and CMV-seronegative. Sequenced: PBMCs. CDR3 bases: TGTGCCAGCAGTTTCGGTGAGAGCTCCTATAATTCACCCCTCCACTTT. It is translated as CASSFGESSYNSPLHF.